Below are 19 T cell receptor beta chains sequenced from a single sample in a study of blood T cell repertoires in COVID-19. Profiling relied on immunoSEQ multiplex PCR, and the TCRdb table lists in-frame clones only, not all of them. Of roughly 280,000 clones in the sample, around 89% are singletons; the top ten hold roughly 2.3%. The sequencing input was PBMCs or T cells enriched from blood (not recorded which). The receptors derive from a woman younger than 30 who had recovered from COVID-19.

The rearrangement joins TRBV15 to TRBJ2-1, with no clear D. V lost 0 bases, J lost 4 bases, and 4 bases lay in between. This CDR3 has 13 amino acids. In germline, CDR1 is LNHNV, CDR2 YYDKDF (reference sequence). The DNA for the CDR3 is TGTGCCACCAGCAGAGACATTTACAATGAGCAGTTCTTC. Translating it yields CATSRDIYNEQFF.

The chain uses TRBV20-1 and TRBJ2-1, with D perhaps TRBD1 (5 bases). In germline, CDR1 is DFQATT, CDR2 SNEGSKA (reference sequence). This CDR3 comprises 11 residues. V lost 3 bases and J 8 bases, leaving 8 bases between the germline ends. The CDR3 DNA sequence: TGCAGTGCTAGTAGGGGCGATGAGCAGTTCTTC. Protein product: CSASRGDEQFF.

The CDR3 sequence is CASSPNEWGRGYGYTF. CDR3 in DNA: TGTGCCAGCTCACCGAACGAGTGGGGGCGCGGCTATGGCTACACCTTC. The chain couples TRBV18 to TRBJ1-2; D possibly corresponds to TRBD1 (6 bases). The CDR3 runs to 16 residues. Trimming shortened V by 3 bases and J by 4 bases, and 18 bases separated the two germline ends. CDR1 KGHSH and CDR2 LQKENI come from the germline V gene.

The V and J genes are TRBV6-1 and TRBJ2-1, with TRBD2 as a possible D gene (6 bases). Trimming left V 2 bases short and J 9 bases short, with 14 bases between. This CDR3 is built from 14 residues. Germline V gene data show CDR1 as MNHNS and CDR2 as SASEGT. The CDR3 DNA follows: TGTGCCAGCAGTGAAAGGGGAGGAGCCGGTGAGCAGTTCTTC. Translated, it gives CASSERGGAGEQFF.

The gene calls are TRBV5-8 and TRBJ1-1; D might be TRBD1 (6 bases). V was trimmed by 2 bases and J by 0 bases, leaving 11 bases between them. Germline-derived CDR1 and CDR2 are SGHTS and YDEGEE. This CDR3 region has 15 residues. This chain's CDR3 is CASSFGGSMNTEAFF. CDR3 DNA sequence: TGTGCCAGCAGCTTTGGGGGCTCCATGAACACTGAAGCTTTCTTT.

The chain couples TRBV19 to TRBJ1-5; D call uncertain. The CDR3 contains 14 residues. The V and J ends lost 5 bases and 2 bases respectively, with 10 bases between them. CDR1 is LNHDA and CDR2 is SQIVND in the germline V gene (reference sequence). CDR3 coding DNA: TGTGCCAGTAGTCCTAATTATGGCAATCAGCCCCAGCATTTT. Amino acid sequence: CASSPNYGNQPQHF.

The chain is built from TRBV2 and TRBJ1-1, with D maybe TRBD1 (5 bases). CDR3 length: 15 residues. Germline V CDR1 and CDR2: SNHLY, FYNNEI. Trimming removed 4 bases from V and 3 bases from J, with 15 bases in between. In nucleotides, the CDR3 is TGTGCCAGCAGTGTCATCGCTGGGGGGGACACTGAAGCTTTCTTT. Translation: CASSVIAGGDTEAFF.

The rearrangement uses TRBV29-1 and TRBJ2-5, with TRBD1 matching 7 bases. Per the germline V gene, CDR1 is SQVTM and CDR2 is ANQGSEA. CDR3 length: 13 residues. Losses at the gene ends were 8 bases for V and 4 bases for J; bases not matched to a gene: 10. CDR3 amino acids: CSFMRGGRETQYF. CDR3 DNA: TGCAGCTTCATGAGAGGGGGCAGAGAGACCCAGTACTTC.

The rearrangement uses TRBV2 and TRBJ2-7; tentative D call: TRBD1 (6 bases). Germline values: CDR1 SNHLY, CDR2 FYNNEI. V lost 9 bases to trimming and J lost 3 bases, with 15 bases between them. The CDR3 has 13 residues. The CDR3 bases are TGTGCCAGTACTCCACAGGGTTTCTACGAGCAGTACTTC. This gives the protein CASTPQGFYEQYF.

The rearrangement joins TRBV19 to TRBJ1-1, with 8 bases fitting TRBD1. V was pared by 5 bases and J by 1 base, with 6 bases of the junction left unmatched. Germline CDR1 LNHDA, CDR2 SQIVND (reference sequence). The CDR3 has 15 residues. The CDR3 spells CASSLTGVANTEAFF. The CDR3 DNA is TGTGCCAGTAGTCTGACAGGGGTCGCGAACACTGAAGCTTTCTTT.

V is TRBV19 and J is TRBJ1-2; a weak D match, TRBD1 (5 bases). V lost 4 bases, J lost 1 base, and 22 bases lay in between. CDR3 size: 18 residues. Germline CDR1 LNHDA, CDR2 SQIVND (reference sequence). The CDR3, as DNA: TGTGCCAGTAGTAACCCTACCATTCAGGGAGGAAGTAACTATGGCTACACCTTC. This translates into CASSNPTIQGGSNYGYTF.

This chain connects TRBV9 to TRBJ2-5; 11 nucleotides match TRBD2. Losses at the gene ends were 0 bases for V and 0 bases for J; bases not matched to a gene: 7. There are 18 residues in the CDR3. The germline V gene has CDR1 SGDLS and CDR2 YYNGEE. In nucleotides, the CDR3 is TGTGCCAGCAGCGTAGAAGCTAGCGGGGGGCCCTACCAAGAGACCCAGTACTTC. Translating it yields CASSVEASGGPYQETQYF.

The V gene is TRBV9, the J gene TRBJ2-3; TRBD2 matches 10 bases. Germline CDR1 SGDLS, CDR2 YYNGEE. J lost 2 bases, V lost 4 bases, and 7 bases had no gene match. The CDR3 sequence is 16 residues long. CDR3 nucleotides: TGTGCCAGCAGCCCCCTAGCGGGGGCCGTCACAGATACGCAGTATTTT. It codes for CASSPLAGAVTDTQYF. The variable domain in full, completed from reference TRBV9 and TRBJ2-3, reads DSGVTQTPKHLITATGQRVTLRCSPRSGDLSVYWYQQSLDQGLQFLIQYYNGEERAKGNILERFSAQQFPDLHSELNLSSLELGDSALYFCASSPLAGAVTDTQYFGPGTRLTVL.

This clone appeared once. The DNA for the CDR3 is TGTGCCAGCAGTCGTACTCCTACAGGGACCACTGAAGCTTTCTTT. As protein: CASSRTPTGTTEAFF. The J gene is TRBJ1-1, the V gene TRBV27; a possible D gene is TRBD1 (6 bases). Germline values: CDR1 MNHEY, CDR2 SMNVEV (reference sequence). V was cut by 5 bases and J by 4 bases, with 17 bases left in between. This CDR3 spans 15 amino acids.

This chain connects TRBV27 to TRBJ1-2; TRBD1 matches at 7 bases. The CDR3 length is 13 residues. J gave up 8 bases and V 5 bases, and 8 bases lay outside the gene matches. CDR1 is MNHEY and CDR2 is SMNVEV in the germline V gene (reference sequence). The CDR3 DNA reads as TGTGCCAGCAGTCCCACCGACAGGGCCGGCTACACCTTC. Amino acid sequence: CASSPTDRAGYTF.

The chain couples TRBV18 to TRBJ2-7; TRBD1 matches 11 bases. The CDR3 runs to 15 residues. V gave up 2 bases and J gave up 5 bases; unmatched junction bases: 5. CDR1 and CDR2 from the germline V gene are KGHSH and LQKENI. The CDR3 loop reads CASSPGTGGTHEQYF. The CDR3 coding sequence is TGTGCCAGCTCACCAGGGACAGGGGGTACCCACGAGCAGTACTTC.

This clone came up many times. V gene TRBV2 combines with J gene TRBJ2-3; TRBD1 is a possible D gene (6 bases). The CDR3 runs 13 residues. CDR1 and CDR2 (germline): SNHLY, FYNNEI. Trimming cost V 10 bases and J 1 base, with 12 bases left between them. CDR3 sequence (DNA): TGTGCCACCGGACAGTTTGGCACAGATACGCAGTATTTT. Protein product: CATGQFGTDTQYF.

In DNA, the CDR3 is TGTGCCAGCAGCCAACTTGACAGGGGGGACGGGGGCTACACCTTC. It is translated as CASSQLDRGDGGYTF. This chain links TRBV3-1 (or the pseudogene TRBV3-2) with TRBJ1-2, with 9 nucleotides matching TRBD1. V lost 2 bases to trimming and J lost 8 bases; unmatched junction nucleotides: 9. The CDR3 has 15 residues. Looked up from germline, CDR1 is LGHDT and CDR2 is YNNKEL (reference sequence).

This clone was counted between two and nine times. The chain recombines TRBV4-1 with TRBJ2-7; TRBD2 agrees at 12 bases. The CDR3 is made up of 15 amino acids. CDR1 and CDR2 (germline): MGHRA, YSYEKL. With V trimmed by 2 bases and J by 6 bases, 5 bases remained unmatched. CDR3 residues: CASSQTSGGSAEQYF. The CDR3 nucleotides read TGCGCCAGCAGCCAAACTAGCGGGGGGTCTGCCGAGCAGTACTTC.